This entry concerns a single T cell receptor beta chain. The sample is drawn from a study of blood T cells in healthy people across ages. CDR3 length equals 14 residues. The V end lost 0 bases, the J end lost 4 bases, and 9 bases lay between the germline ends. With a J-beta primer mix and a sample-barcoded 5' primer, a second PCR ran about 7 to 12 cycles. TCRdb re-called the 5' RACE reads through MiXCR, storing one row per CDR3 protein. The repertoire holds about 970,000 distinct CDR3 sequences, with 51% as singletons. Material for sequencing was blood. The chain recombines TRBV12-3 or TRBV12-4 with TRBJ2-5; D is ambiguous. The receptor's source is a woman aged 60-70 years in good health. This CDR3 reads CASSLAGMGETQYF. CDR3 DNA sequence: TGTGCCAGCAGTTTAGCGGGGATGGGAGAGACCCAGTACTTC.